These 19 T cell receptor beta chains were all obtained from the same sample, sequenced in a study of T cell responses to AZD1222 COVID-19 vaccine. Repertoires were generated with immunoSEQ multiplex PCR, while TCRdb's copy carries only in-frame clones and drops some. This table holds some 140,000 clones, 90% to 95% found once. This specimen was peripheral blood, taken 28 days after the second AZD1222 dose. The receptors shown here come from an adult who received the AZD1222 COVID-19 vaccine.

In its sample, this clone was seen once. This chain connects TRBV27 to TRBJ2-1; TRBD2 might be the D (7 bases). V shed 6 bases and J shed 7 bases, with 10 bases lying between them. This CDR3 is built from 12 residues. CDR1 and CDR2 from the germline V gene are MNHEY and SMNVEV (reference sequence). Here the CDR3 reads CASRGGLNEQFF. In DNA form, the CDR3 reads TGTGCCAGCAGGGGGGGGCTTAATGAGCAGTTCTTC.

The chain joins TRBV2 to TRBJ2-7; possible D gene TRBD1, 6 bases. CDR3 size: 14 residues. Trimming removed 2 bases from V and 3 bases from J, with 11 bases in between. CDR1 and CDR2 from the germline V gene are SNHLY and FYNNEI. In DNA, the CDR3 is TGTGCCAGCAGTGAATTGGGGGCCGTCTACGAGCAGTACTTC. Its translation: CASSELGAVYEQYF.

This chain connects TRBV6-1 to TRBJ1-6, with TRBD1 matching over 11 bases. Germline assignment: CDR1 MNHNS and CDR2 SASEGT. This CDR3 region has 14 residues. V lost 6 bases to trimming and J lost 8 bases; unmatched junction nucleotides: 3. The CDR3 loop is CASRGQGVYSPLHF. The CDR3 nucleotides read TGTGCCAGCAGGGGACAGGGGGTGTATTCACCCCTCCACTTT.

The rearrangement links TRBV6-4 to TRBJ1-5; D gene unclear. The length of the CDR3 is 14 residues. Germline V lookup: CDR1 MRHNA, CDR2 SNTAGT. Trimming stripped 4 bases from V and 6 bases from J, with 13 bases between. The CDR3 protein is CASSVSPGGQPQHF. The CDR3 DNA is TGTGCCAGCAGTGTTTCCCCGGGCGGTCAGCCCCAGCATTTT.

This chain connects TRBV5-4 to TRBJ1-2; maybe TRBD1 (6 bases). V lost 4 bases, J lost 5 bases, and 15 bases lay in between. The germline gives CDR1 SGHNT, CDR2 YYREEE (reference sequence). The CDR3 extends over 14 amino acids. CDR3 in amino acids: CASSVQQGRYGYTF. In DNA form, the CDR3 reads TGTGCCAGCAGCGTACAACAGGGCAGATATGGCTACACCTTC.

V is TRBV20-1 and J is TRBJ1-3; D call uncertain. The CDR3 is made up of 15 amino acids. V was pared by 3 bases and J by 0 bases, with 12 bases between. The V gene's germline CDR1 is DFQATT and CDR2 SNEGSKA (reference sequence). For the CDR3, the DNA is TGCAGTGCTAGTATTGGCCTGTTCTCTGGAAACACCATATATTTT. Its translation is CSASIGLFSGNTIYF.

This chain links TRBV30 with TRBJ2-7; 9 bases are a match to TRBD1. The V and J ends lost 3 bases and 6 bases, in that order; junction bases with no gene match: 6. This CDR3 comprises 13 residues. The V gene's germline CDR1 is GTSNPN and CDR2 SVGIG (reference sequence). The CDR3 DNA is TGTGCCTGGAGAGGGACAGGGCGATCCGAGCAGTACTTC. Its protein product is CAWRGTGRSEQYF.

CDR3 sequence reads: CAISEGQGNYGYTF. CDR3 nucleotides: TGTGCCATCAGTGAAGGACAGGGGAACTATGGCTACACCTTC. The chain couples TRBV10-3 to TRBJ1-2; 9 bases line up with TRBD1. Trimming removed 3 bases from V and 2 bases from J; junction bases left unmatched: 1. The CDR3 extends over 14 amino acids. From germline, CDR1 is ENHRY and CDR2 SYGVKD.

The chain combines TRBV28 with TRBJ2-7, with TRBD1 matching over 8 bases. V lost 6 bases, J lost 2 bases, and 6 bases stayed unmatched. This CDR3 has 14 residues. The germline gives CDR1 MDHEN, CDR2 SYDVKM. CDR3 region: CASSPSGQAYEQYF. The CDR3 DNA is TGTGCCAGCAGCCCTTCGGGACAGGCCTACGAGCAGTACTTC.

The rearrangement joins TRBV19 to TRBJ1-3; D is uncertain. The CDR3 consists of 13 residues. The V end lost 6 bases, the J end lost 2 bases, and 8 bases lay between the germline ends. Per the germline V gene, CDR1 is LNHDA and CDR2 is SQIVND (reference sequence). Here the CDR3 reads CASSWGTGNTIYF. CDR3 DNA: TGTGCCAGTAGCTGGGGAACTGGAAACACCATATATTTT.

CDR3 sequence: CASSLEARAQQFF. The CDR3 nucleotides are TGTGCCAGCAGTTTAGAGGCCAGGGCTCAGCAGTTCTTC. This chain joins TRBV12-3 or TRBV12-4 and TRBJ2-1, with D maybe TRBD1 (5 bases). CDR3 length: 13 amino acids. Trimming took 1 base from V and 11 from J, leaving 12 bases between them.

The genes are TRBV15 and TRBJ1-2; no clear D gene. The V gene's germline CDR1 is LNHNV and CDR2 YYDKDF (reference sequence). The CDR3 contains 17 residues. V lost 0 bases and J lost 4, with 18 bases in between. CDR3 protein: CATSRDRVGQISYGYTF. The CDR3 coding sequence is TGTGCCACCAGCAGAGACCGGGTAGGGCAGATAAGCTATGGCTACACCTTC.

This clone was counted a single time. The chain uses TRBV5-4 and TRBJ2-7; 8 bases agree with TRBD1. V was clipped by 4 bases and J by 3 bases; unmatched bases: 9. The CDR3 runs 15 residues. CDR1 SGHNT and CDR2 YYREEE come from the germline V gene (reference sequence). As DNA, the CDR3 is TGTGCCAGCAGCACCGGCCTAGGACAGGGCTACGAGCAGTACTTC. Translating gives CASSTGLGQGYEQYF.

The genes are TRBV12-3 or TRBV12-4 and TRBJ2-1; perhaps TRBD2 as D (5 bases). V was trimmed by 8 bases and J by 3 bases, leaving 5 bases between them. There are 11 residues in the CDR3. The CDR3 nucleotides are TGTGCCAGCCGGGGCTACAATGAGCAGTTCTTC. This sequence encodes CASRGYNEQFF.

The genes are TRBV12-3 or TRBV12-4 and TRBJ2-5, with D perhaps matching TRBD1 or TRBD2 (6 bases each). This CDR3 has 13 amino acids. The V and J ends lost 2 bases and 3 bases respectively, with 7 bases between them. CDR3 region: CASSLRGEETQYF. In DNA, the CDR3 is TGTGCCAGCAGTTTAAGGGGGGAAGAGACCCAGTACTTC.

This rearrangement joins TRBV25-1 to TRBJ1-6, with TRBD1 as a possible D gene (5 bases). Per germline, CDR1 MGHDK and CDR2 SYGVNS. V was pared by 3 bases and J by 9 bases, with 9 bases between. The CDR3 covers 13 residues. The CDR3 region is CASSEAGISPLHF. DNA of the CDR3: TGTGCCAGCAGTGAGGCAGGGATTTCACCCCTCCACTTT.

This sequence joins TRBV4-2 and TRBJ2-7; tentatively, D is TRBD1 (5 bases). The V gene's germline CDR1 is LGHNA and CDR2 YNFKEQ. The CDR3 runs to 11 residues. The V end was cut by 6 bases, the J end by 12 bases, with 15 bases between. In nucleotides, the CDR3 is TGTGCCAGCAGAAGGGGTCTGAGCACGTACTTC. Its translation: CASRRGLSTYF.

CDR3 nucleotide sequence: TGTGCCAGCTCACCAAACCGGGTGAAGGGTACAGATACGCAGTATTTT. Its translation is CASSPNRVKGTDTQYF. V gene TRBV18 combines with J gene TRBJ2-3; D gene unclear. From germline, CDR1 is KGHSH and CDR2 LQKENI. V was trimmed by 2 bases and J by 3 bases, leaving 15 bases between them. The CDR3 covers 16 residues.

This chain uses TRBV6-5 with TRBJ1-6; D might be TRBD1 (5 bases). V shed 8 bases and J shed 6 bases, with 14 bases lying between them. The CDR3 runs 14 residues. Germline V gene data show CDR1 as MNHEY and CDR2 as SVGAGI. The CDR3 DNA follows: TGTGCCAGCGGAGTTACGGGGGGTAATTCACCCCTCCACTTT. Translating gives CASGVTGGNSPLHF.